These 23 T cell receptor beta chains share one sample of origin, sequenced in a study of blood T cells in healthy people across ages. It was with a sample-barcoded 5' primer and a J-beta primer mix that a second PCR of roughly 7 to 12 cycles was run. TCRdb redid the calling of the 5' RACE reads with MiXCR, one entry per CDR3 protein. The sample lists about 1,400,000 distinct CDR3 sequences, approximately 60% seen once, with 5% to 7% in the top ten. The sequenced sample consisted of blood. The receptors shown here come from a man aged 18 to 29 in good health.

This clonotype was counted a few times. The CDR3 loop reads CASSQDEVTKNIQYF. CDR3 sequence (DNA): TGTGCCAGCAGCCAAGATGAGGTGACCAAAAACATTCAGTACTTC. The rearrangement uses TRBV4-2 and TRBJ2-4; D is uncertain. The CDR3 spans 15 residues. Germline loops: CDR1 LGHNA, CDR2 YNFKEQ. V lost 0 bases and J 2 bases, leaving 8 bases between the germline ends.

The rearrangement uses TRBV29-1 and TRBJ2-1; 9 nucleotides match TRBD2. The CDR3 runs to 16 residues. The V gene's germline CDR1 is SQVTM and CDR2 ANQGSEA. Trimming took 4 bases from V and 6 from J; bases not matched to a gene: 13. CDR3 nucleotides: TGCAGCGTTGGAGCGAGGGGTAGCGGGAGTACCAATGAGCAGTTCTTC. Translated: CSVGARGSGSTNEQFF.

Comment on this clonotype: The conserved closing phenylalanine or tryptophan is absent in this CDR3, likely reflecting a read error. Because the CDR3's place on the DNA is in doubt, the DNA is left out and the CDR3 is given as listed by TCRdb. The chain couples TRBV5-1 to TRBJ2-1; the table assigns TRBD1, which was not confirmed against the DNA. Germline CDR1 is SGHRS and CDR2 is YFSETQ. The CDR3 is 18 amino acids in total, end residues counted. The CDR3 loop reads CASSDRDSNWPAEYTFGS.

There are a few counts of this clonotype. The chain uses TRBV6-5 and TRBJ1-5; D is uncertain. The length of the CDR3 is 15 residues. CDR1 and CDR2 from the germline V gene are MNHEY and SVGAGI. Trimming left V 4 bases short and J 6 bases short, with 16 bases between. The CDR3 nucleotides read TGTGCCAGCAGTTCGGAAACGACGGGGAGTCAGCCCCAGCATTTT. Translating gives CASSSETTGSQPQHF.

CDR3 amino acids: CASSVGIATDTQYF. The CDR3 bases are TGTGCCAGCAGCGTAGGAATTGCAACAGATACGCAGTATTTT. The chain couples TRBV11-2 to TRBJ2-3; no reliable D call. The V gene's germline CDR1 is SGHAT and CDR2 FQNNGV. The CDR3 totals 14 residues. The V and J ends lost 5 bases and 3 bases respectively, with 12 bases between them.

The chain employs TRBV12-3 or TRBV12-4 and TRBJ1-6; maybe TRBD1 (5 bases). The V gene lost 6 bases and the J gene lost 10 bases, with 13 bases spanning the gap. The CDR3 loop spans 13 amino acids. The CDR3 is CASRRQPGSPLHF. The CDR3 DNA sequence: TGTGCCAGCAGACGACAGCCTGGGTCACCCCTCCACTTT.

The chain uses TRBV4-1 and TRBJ1-1; a possible D gene is TRBD1 (5 bases). This CDR3 comprises 15 residues. V lost 1 base, J lost 6 bases, and 15 bases lay in between. From germline, CDR1 is MGHRA and CDR2 YSYEKL. Here the CDR3 DNA reads TGCGCCAGCAGCCAAGTTGAGGGGTATAGCGCTGAAGCTTTCTTT. It is translated as CASSQVEGYSAEAFF.

This clonotype has a handful of counts. The chain carries TRBV20-1 and TRBJ2-7; 9 nucleotides align to TRBD2. Per germline, CDR1 DFQATT and CDR2 SNEGSKA (reference sequence). This CDR3 contains 14 residues. J was trimmed by 3 bases and V by 0 bases; bases with no gene match: 3. CDR3: CSARDRSGGYEQYF. CDR3 nucleotide sequence: TGCAGTGCTAGAGATCGTAGCGGGGGCTACGAGCAGTACTTC.

The chain links TRBV2 to TRBJ2-7; 7 bases line up with TRBD1. The V gene's germline CDR1 is SNHLY and CDR2 FYNNEI. The CDR3 runs 14 residues. Losses at the gene ends were 7 bases for V and 2 bases for J; bases not matched to a gene: 8. The CDR3 here is CASMGAGGPYEQYF. In nucleotides, the CDR3 is TGTGCCAGCATGGGGGCAGGGGGACCCTACGAGCAGTACTTC. Drawing the rest from reference TRBV2 and TRBJ2-7, the complete variable domain is EPEVTQTPSHQVTQMGQEVILRCVPISNHLYFYWYRQILGQKVEFLVSFYNNEISEKSEIFDDQFSVERPDGSNFTLKIRSTKLEDSAMYFCASMGAGGPYEQYFGPGTRLTVT.

V is TRBV5-1 and J is TRBJ1-1, with TRBD1 matching 10 bases. This CDR3 has 15 residues. Per the germline V gene, CDR1 is SGHRS and CDR2 is YFSETQ. Germline trimming cut 5 bases from V and 0 bases from J; bases unmatched to any gene: 4. The CDR3 here is CASSGQGGMNTEAFF. The CDR3, as DNA: TGCGCCAGCAGTGGACAGGGGGGGATGAACACTGAAGCTTTCTTT.

The chain joins TRBV9 to TRBJ1-2, with D perhaps TRBD1 (5 bases). The CDR3 contains 16 residues. Trimming shortened V by 2 bases and J by 6 bases, and 20 bases separated the two germline ends. Germline V gene data show CDR1 as SGDLS and CDR2 as YYNGEE. The CDR3 DNA sequence: TGTGCCAGCAGCGTGAGGGGAGGGGCGAGCCTAGATGGCTACACCTTC. This encodes CASSVRGGASLDGYTF. Full variable domain (outside the CDR3, taken from reference TRBV9 and TRBJ1-2): DSGVTQTPKHLITATGQRVTLRCSPRSGDLSVYWYQQSLDQGLQFLIQYYNGEERAKGNILERFSAQQFPDLHSELNLSSLELGDSALYFCASSVRGGASLDGYTFGSGTRLTVV.

The V and J genes are TRBV20-1 and TRBJ1-6; D gene uncertain. Trimming shortened V by 5 bases and J by 10 bases, and 3 bases separated the two germline ends. CDR3 size: 9 residues. Germline V gene sequence: CDR1 DFQATT, CDR2 SNEGSKA (reference sequence). CDR3 loop: CSAGSPLHF. CDR3 coding DNA: TGCAGTGCTGGATCACCCCTCCACTTT.

The CDR3 protein is CASSDMGQATYNEQFF. The CDR3 DNA follows: TGTGCCAGCAGTGACATGGGACAGGCCACTTACAATGAGCAGTTCTTC. The chain carries TRBV6-1 and TRBJ2-1; 8 bases agree with TRBD1. Germline V gene sequence: CDR1 MNHNS, CDR2 SASEGT. The ends lost 3 bases at V and 4 bases at J; junction bases unmatched: 8. This CDR3 comprises 16 residues.

The chain is built from TRBV4-1 and TRBJ2-7, with TRBD1 matching over 7 bases. The germline CDR1 and CDR2 sequences are MGHRA and YSYEKL. V gave up 4 bases and J gave up 2 bases; unmatched junction bases: 8. The CDR3 spans 15 residues. CDR3 region: CASSRLTGSTYEQYF. The CDR3 DNA is TGCGCCAGCAGCCGACTGACAGGGAGCACCTACGAGCAGTACTTC.

This chain joins TRBV2 and TRBJ1-1; D is unresolved. The V and J ends lost 4 bases and 0 bases respectively, with 12 bases between them. From germline, CDR1 is SNHLY and CDR2 FYNNEI. The CDR3 is 15 amino acids. CDR3 sequence (DNA): TGTGCCAGCAGTGCTATACGGCCCATGAACACTGAAGCTTTCTTT. Translation: CASSAIRPMNTEAFF.

The CDR3: CASRGQTLNYGYTF. The CDR3 bases are TGTGCCAGCAGGGGACAGACGCTCAACTATGGCTACACCTTC. The chain uses TRBV27 and TRBJ1-2, with TRBD1 identical over 7 bases. The CDR3 has 14 residues. V lost 6 bases to trimming and J lost 2 bases; unmatched junction nucleotides: 6. Germline V lookup: CDR1 MNHEY, CDR2 SMNVEV (reference sequence).

This chain links TRBV14 with TRBJ1-2; 7 bases align to TRBD1. Germline lookup yields CDR1 SGHDN and CDR2 FVKESK. The CDR3 covers 14 residues. Trimming at V came to 5 bases and at J to 4 bases, leaving 7 bases not matched to a gene. This CDR3 reads CASSMTGITYGYTF. In DNA form, the CDR3 reads TGTGCCAGCAGCATGACAGGGATCACCTATGGCTACACCTTC.

V gene TRBV29-1 combines with J gene TRBJ2-1, with 9 bases identical to TRBD1. CDR1 and CDR2 from the germline V gene are SQVTM and ANQGSEA. The length of the CDR3 is 14 residues. Losses at the gene ends were 3 bases for V and 7 bases for J; bases not matched to a gene: 7. The CDR3 here is CSVEEGTGSNEQFF. CDR3 DNA: TGCAGCGTTGAGGAGGGGACAGGGAGTAATGAGCAGTTCTTC.

The V and J genes are TRBV5-1 and TRBJ2-7, with 13 bases lining up with TRBD2. Germline V gene lookup returns CDR1 SGHRS and CDR2 YFSETQ. V trimming: 4 bases; J trimming: 4 bases; junction bases outside the gene matches: 5. The CDR3 totals 15 residues. The CDR3 region is CASSGGTSGEYEQYF. The CDR3 DNA reads TGCGCCAGCAGCGGCGGGACTAGCGGGGAGTACGAGCAGTACTTC.

The rearrangement joins TRBV7-2 to TRBJ2-5, with TRBD1 matching over 7 bases. Germline CDR1 and CDR2: SGHTA and FQGNSA. This CDR3 region has 13 residues. J gave up 4 bases and V 6 bases, and 5 bases lay outside the gene matches. The CDR3 DNA sequence: TGTGCCAGCAGTCCAACAGGGGTAGAGACCCAGTACTTC. Residues: CASSPTGVETQYF.

DNA for the CDR3: TGCAGCGTGAACCTCCCCAGTAGCTACGAGCAGTACTTC. It encodes CSVNLPSSYEQYF. This chain connects TRBV29-1 to TRBJ2-7, with D unresolved. V lost 6 bases and J lost 3, with 15 bases in between. The germline V gene has CDR1 SQVTM and CDR2 ANQGSEA. There are 13 residues in the CDR3.

In its sample, this clonotype was seen a few times. This chain uses TRBV28 with TRBJ2-4; D is ambiguous. Germline CDR1 is MDHEN and CDR2 is SYDVKM. Trimming stripped 5 bases from V and 1 base from J, with 12 bases between. There are 15 residues in the CDR3. The CDR3 DNA follows: TGTGCCAGCAGTACCGGCGGAGAGGCCAAAAACATTCAGTACTTC. It translates to CASSTGGEAKNIQYF. Variable domain in full (rest from reference TRBV28 and TRBJ2-4): DVKVTQSSRYLVKRTGEKVFLECVQDMDHENMFWYRQDPGLGLRLIYFSYDVKMKEKGDIPEGYSVSREKKERFSLILESASTNQTSMYLCASSTGGEAKNIQYFGAGTRLSVL.

This clonotype was detected only a few times. This chain connects TRBV29-1 to TRBJ2-4; the D gene is possibly TRBD2 (5 bases). The J call is doubtful: the DNA matches TRBJ2-7 better. Germline values: CDR1 SQVTM, CDR2 ANQGSEA. The CDR3 sequence is 12 residues long. CDR3 residues: CSVTGNSYEQYF. CDR3 DNA: TGCAGCGTTACCGGGAACTCCTACGAGCAGTACTTC.